This T cell receptor (beta chain) was profiled in a study of blood T cells in healthy people across ages. Primers used in a second PCR of roughly 6 to 12 cycles were a sample-barcoded 5' primer and a J-beta primer mix. A single record per CDR3 protein comes from TCRdb applying MiXCR to the 5' RACE reads. The sample contains hundreds of thousands of distinct CDR3 sequences, about a fifth of which appear only once. Trimming pared 7 bases from V and 2 bases from J, leaving 17 bases between. Germline values: CDR1 SEHNR, CDR2 FQNEAQ (reference sequence). The CDR3 runs to 15 residues. The chain uses TRBV7-9 and TRBJ1-2, with D possibly matching TRBD1 (6 bases). Specimen: blood. This receptor was identified in a man in his 70s in good health. The CDR3 reads CASTPSQTGNYGYTF. DNA of the CDR3: TGTGCCAGCACCCCTTCCCAGACAGGAAACTATGGCTACACCTTC.